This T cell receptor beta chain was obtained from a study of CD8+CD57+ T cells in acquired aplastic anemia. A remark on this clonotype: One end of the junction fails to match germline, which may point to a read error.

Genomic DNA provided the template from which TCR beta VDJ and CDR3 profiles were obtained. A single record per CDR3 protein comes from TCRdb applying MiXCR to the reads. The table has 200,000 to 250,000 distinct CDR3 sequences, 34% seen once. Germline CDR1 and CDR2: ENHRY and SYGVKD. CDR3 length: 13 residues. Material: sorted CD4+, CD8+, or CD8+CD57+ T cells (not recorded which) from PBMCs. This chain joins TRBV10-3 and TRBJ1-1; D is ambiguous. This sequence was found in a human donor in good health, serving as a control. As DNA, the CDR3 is TGTGCCAGCAGTTATTACGGGGTTACTGAAGCTTTCTTT. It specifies CASSYYGVTEAFF.